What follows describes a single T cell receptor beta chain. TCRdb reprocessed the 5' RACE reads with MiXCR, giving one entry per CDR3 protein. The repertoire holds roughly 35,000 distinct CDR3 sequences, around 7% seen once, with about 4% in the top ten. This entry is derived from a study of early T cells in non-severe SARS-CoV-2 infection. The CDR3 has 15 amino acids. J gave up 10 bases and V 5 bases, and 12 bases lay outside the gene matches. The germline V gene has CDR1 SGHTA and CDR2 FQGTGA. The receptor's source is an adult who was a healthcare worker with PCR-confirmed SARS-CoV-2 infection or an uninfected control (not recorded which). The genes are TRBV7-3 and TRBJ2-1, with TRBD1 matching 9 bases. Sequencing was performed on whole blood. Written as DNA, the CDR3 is TGTGCCAGCAGCCCCTCCGGGACAGGGAATGGCGAGCAGTTCTTC. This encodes CASSPSGTGNGEQFF.